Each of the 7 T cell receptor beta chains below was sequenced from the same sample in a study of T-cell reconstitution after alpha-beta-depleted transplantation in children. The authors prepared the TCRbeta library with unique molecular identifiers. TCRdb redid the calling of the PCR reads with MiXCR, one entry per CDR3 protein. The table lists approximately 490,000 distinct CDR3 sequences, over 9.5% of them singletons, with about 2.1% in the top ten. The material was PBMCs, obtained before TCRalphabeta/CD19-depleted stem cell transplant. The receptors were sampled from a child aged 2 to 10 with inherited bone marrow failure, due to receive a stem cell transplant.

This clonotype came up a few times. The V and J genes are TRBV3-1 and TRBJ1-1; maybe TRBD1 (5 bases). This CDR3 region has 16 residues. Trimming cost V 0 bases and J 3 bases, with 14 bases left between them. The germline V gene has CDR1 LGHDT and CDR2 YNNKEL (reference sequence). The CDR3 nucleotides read TGTGCCAGCAGCCAAGACGGGACCCAAGTAGACACTGAAGCTTTCTTT. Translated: CASSQDGTQVDTEAFF. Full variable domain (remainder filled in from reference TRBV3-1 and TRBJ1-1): DTAVSQTPKYLVTQMGNDKSIKCEQNLGHDTMYWYKQDSKKFLKIMFSYNNKELIINETVPNRFSPKSPDKAHLNLHINSLELGDSAVYFCASSQDGTQVDTEAFFGQGTRLTVV.

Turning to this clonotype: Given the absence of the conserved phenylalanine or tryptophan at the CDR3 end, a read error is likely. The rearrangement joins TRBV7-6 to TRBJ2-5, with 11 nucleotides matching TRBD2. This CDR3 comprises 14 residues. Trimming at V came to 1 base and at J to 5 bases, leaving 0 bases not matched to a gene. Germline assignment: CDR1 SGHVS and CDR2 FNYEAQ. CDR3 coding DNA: TGTGCCAGCAGCTTAGGGACTAGCGGGGAGACCCAGTACTCC. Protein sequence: CASSLGTSGETQYS.

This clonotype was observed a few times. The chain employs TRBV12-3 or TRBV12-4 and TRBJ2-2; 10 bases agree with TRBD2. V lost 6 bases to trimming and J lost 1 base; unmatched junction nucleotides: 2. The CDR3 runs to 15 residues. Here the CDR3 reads CASRGLAMNTGELFF. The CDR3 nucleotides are TGTGCCAGCAGGGGACTAGCGATGAACACCGGGGAGCTGTTTTTT.

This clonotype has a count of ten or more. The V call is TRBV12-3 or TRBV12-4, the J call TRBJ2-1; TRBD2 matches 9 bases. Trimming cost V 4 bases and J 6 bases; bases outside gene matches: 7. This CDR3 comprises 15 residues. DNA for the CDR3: TGTGCCAGCAGTTCGAGACTAGCGGAATCCAATGAGCAGTTCTTC. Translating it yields CASSSRLAESNEQFF.

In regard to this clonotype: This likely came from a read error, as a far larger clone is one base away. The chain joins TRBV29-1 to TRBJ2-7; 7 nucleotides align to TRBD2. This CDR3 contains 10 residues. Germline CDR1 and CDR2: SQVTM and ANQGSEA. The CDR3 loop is CSVGDYDQYF. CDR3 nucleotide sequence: TGCAGCGTTGGGGACTACGACCAGTACTTC.

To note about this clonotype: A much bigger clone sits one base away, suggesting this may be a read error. The CDR3 reads CASSLEARVTYDQYF. The CDR3 DNA reads TGCGCCAGCAGCTTGGAGGCCAGGGTCACCTACGACCAGTACTTC. The chain is built from TRBV5-1 and TRBJ2-7; the D gene is possibly TRBD1 (5 bases). The CDR3 is 15 amino acids. Germline assignment: CDR1 SGHRS and CDR2 YFSETQ.

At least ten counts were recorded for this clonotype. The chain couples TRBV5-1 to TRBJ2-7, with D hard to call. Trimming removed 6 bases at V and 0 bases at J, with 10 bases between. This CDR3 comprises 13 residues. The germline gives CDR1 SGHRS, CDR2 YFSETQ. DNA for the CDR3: TGCGCCAGCACTCCGGACCTCTCCTACGAGCAGTACTTC. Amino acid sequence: CASTPDLSYEQYF.